The 17 T cell receptor beta chains reported below all come from one sample, sequenced in a study of cytomegalovirus exposure and HLA in healthy donors. Vbeta (60) and Jbeta (13) primers were used in the PCR. The repertoire was sequenced with immunoSEQ multiplex PCR; TCRdb's copy has only in-frame clones and lacks some. The sample consists of 150,000 to 200,000 clones, 82% of them appearing once. The sequenced material came from PBMCs. The receptor set was obtained from a boy between 2 and 10 years old in good health and CMV-seronegative.

This rearrangement joins TRBV5-4 to TRBJ2-5; 7 positions match TRBD1. Germline V gene lookup returns CDR1 SGHNT and CDR2 YYREEE (reference sequence). This CDR3 region has 14 residues. V lost 4 bases and J lost 5; bases outside the gene matches: 8. The CDR3 protein is CASSRGQAGETQYF. The CDR3 DNA reads as TGTGCCAGCAGCCGAGGACAGGCCGGCGAGACCCAGTACTTC. Drawing the rest from reference TRBV5-4 and TRBJ2-5, the complete variable domain is ETGVTQSPTHLIKTRGQQVTLRCSSQSGHNTVSWYQQALGQGPQFIFQYYREEENGRGNFPPRFSGLQFPNYSSELNVNALELDDSALYLCASSRGQAGETQYFGPGTRLLVL.

The chain has TRBV10-3 and TRBJ2-3, with a tentative D call TRBD1 (5 bases). Trimming removed 1 base at V and 5 bases at J, with 28 bases between. CDR1 is ENHRY, CDR2 SYGVKD, per germline. This CDR3 has 20 amino acids. CDR3 region: CAISEYRPTGIRKHGDTQYF. The CDR3 DNA is TGTGCCATCAGTGAGTACAGGCCCACTGGGATCCGAAAGCATGGAGATACGCAGTATTTT.

The V gene is TRBV30, the J gene TRBJ2-3; 9 bases map to TRBD2. CDR1 and CDR2 (germline): GTSNPN, SVGIG (reference sequence). Losses at the gene ends were 0 bases for V and 6 bases for J; bases not matched to a gene: 10. The CDR3 loop spans 16 amino acids. As DNA, the CDR3 is TGTGCCTGGAGTGTAATTCTCCTAGCGGGGCTGGATACGCAGTATTTT. It is translated as CAWSVILLAGLDTQYF.

This rearrangement joins TRBV2 to TRBJ2-5; 8 nucleotides align to TRBD2. The V gene end was trimmed by 10 bases and the J gene end by 5 bases; junction bases not matched to a gene: 9. CDR1 is SNHLY, CDR2 FYNNEI, per germline. CDR3 length: 13 residues. CDR3: CATGRGGFETQYF. In DNA form, the CDR3 reads TGTGCCACGGGACGGGGGGGCTTTGAGACCCAGTACTTC.

The V call is TRBV7-9, the J call TRBJ1-2, with TRBD1 matching 7 bases. V dropped 1 base and J dropped 13; count of bases not matched to a gene: 3. The germline CDR1 and CDR2 sequences are SEHNR and FQNEAQ (reference sequence). This CDR3 region has 11 residues. CDR3 sequence (DNA): TGTGCCAGCAGCTTAGGACAGGGTTCCACCTTC. This translates into CASSLGQGSTF.

This clone has just a few counts. The chain employs TRBV4-2 and TRBJ2-2; 14 bases fit TRBD2. CDR1 LGHNA and CDR2 YNFKEQ come from the germline V gene. This CDR3 contains 18 residues. V lost 4 bases to trimming and J lost 3 bases; unmatched junction nucleotides: 7. The CDR3 DNA follows: TGTGCCAGCAGCCTACGACTAGCGGGGGGGCCGGACACCGGGGAGCTGTTTTTT. Residues: CASSLRLAGGPDTGELFF.

This sequence joins TRBV7-2 and TRBJ1-2, with 8 bases fitting TRBD1. CDR1 is SGHTA, CDR2 FQGNSA, per germline. Trimming at V came to 5 bases and at J to 4 bases, leaving 6 bases not matched to a gene. The CDR3 has 14 residues. The CDR3 DNA follows: TGTGCCAGCAGCCAGGACAGGGCGATCTATGGCTACACCTTC. This codes for CASSQDRAIYGYTF.

This chain joins TRBV7-2 and TRBJ1-1; a possible D gene is TRBD1 (5 bases). The CDR3 loop spans 15 amino acids. The V gene lost 5 bases and the J gene lost 9 bases, with 22 bases spanning the gap. Germline lookup yields CDR1 SGHTA and CDR2 FQGNSA. The CDR3 reads CASSPGGMRVKKAFF. CDR3 bases: TGTGCCAGCAGCCCCGGGGGGATGAGGGTAAAGAAAGCTTTCTTT.

The chain is built from TRBV7-9 and TRBJ1-1, with D possibly matching TRBD1 (6 bases). V lost 5 bases and J lost 1, with 14 bases in between. This CDR3 has 15 residues. Germline CDR1 and CDR2: SEHNR and FQNEAQ (reference sequence). CDR3 coding DNA: TGTGCCAGCAGCGTATCGGGACACCCGAACACTGAAGCTTTCTTT. Protein sequence: CASSVSGHPNTEAFF.

The V gene is TRBV4-2, the J gene TRBJ2-3; 7 bases are shared with TRBD2. From germline, CDR1 is LGHNA and CDR2 YNFKEQ. This CDR3 comprises 13 residues. V trimming: 2 bases; J trimming: 6 bases; junction bases outside the gene matches: 2. The DNA of the CDR3 is TGTGCCAGCAGCCAACTAGCGGCCGATACGCAGTATTTT. It specifies CASSQLAADTQYF.

The V call is TRBV4-3, the J call TRBJ1-2; no reliable D call. Germline V gene data show CDR1 as LGHNA and CDR2 as YSLEER. The CDR3 extends over 13 amino acids. Trimming cost V 0 bases and J 13 bases, with 15 bases left between them. CDR3 in DNA: TGCGCCAGCAGCCAAGATTACCTGAGCTCAGGCACCTTC. Translating it yields CASSQDYLSSGTF.

The chain is built from TRBV7-8 and TRBJ2-3; the match to TRBD2 covers 10 bases. This CDR3 contains 15 residues. V dropped 5 bases and J dropped 6; count of bases not matched to a gene: 8. The germline V gene encodes CDR1 SGHVS and CDR2 FQNEAQ. CDR3 DNA sequence: TGTGCCAGCAGCCAAGCGGGGGGGCCGAGTGATACGCAGTATTTT. As protein: CASSQAGGPSDTQYF.

The rearrangement uses TRBV7-6 and TRBJ1-1; no definite D call. The V end was cut by 2 bases, the J end by 5 bases, with 9 bases between. Germline V lookup: CDR1 SGHVS, CDR2 FNYEAQ. The CDR3 runs to 13 residues. DNA for the CDR3: TGTGCCAGCAGCTTAATGGAGGGTACTGAAGCTTTCTTT. This translates into CASSLMEGTEAFF.

V and J are TRBV9 and TRBJ2-1, with 7 nucleotides matching TRBD2. With V trimmed by 3 bases and J by 0 bases, 6 bases remained unmatched. The CDR3 runs to 16 residues. Looked up from germline, CDR1 is SGDLS and CDR2 is YYNGEE. The CDR3 DNA reads as TGTGCCAGCAGCGGGTCTGGGAGGGTCTCCTACAATGAGCAGTTCTTC. Residues: CASSGSGRVSYNEQFF.

V gene TRBV9 combines with J gene TRBJ1-4; weak D call: TRBD1 (6 bases). V lost 7 bases and J lost 4, with 8 bases in between. This CDR3 is 12 amino acids long. Looked up from germline, CDR1 is SGDLS and CDR2 is YYNGEE. The CDR3 DNA is TGTGCCAGCGGACAGAGTAATGAAAAACTGTTTTTT. Protein product: CASGQSNEKLFF. Full variable domain (rest looked up from reference TRBV9 and TRBJ1-4): DSGVTQTPKHLITATGQRVTLRCSPRSGDLSVYWYQQSLDQGLQFLIQYYNGEERAKGNILERFSAQQFPDLHSELNLSSLELGDSALYFCASGQSNEKLFFGSGTQLSVL.

The V call is TRBV18, the J call TRBJ2-2; TRBD2 agrees at 8 bases. The CDR3 extends over 17 amino acids. Looked up from germline, CDR1 is KGHSH and CDR2 is LQKENI. The ends lost 2 bases at V and 1 base at J; junction bases unmatched: 6. CDR3 DNA sequence: TGTGCCAGCTCACCATCGGCGGGGGGCCGGAACACCGGGGAGCTGTTTTTT. As protein: CASSPSAGGRNTGELFF.

The genes are TRBV28 and TRBJ2-7, with TRBD2 matching 8 bases. Looked up from germline, CDR1 is MDHEN and CDR2 is SYDVKM. The ends lost 6 bases at V and 4 bases at J; junction bases unmatched: 8. The CDR3 covers 14 residues. The chain's CDR3 is CASRNFGGGYEQYF. For the CDR3, the DNA is TGTGCCAGCAGGAACTTTGGCGGGGGGTACGAGCAGTACTTC.